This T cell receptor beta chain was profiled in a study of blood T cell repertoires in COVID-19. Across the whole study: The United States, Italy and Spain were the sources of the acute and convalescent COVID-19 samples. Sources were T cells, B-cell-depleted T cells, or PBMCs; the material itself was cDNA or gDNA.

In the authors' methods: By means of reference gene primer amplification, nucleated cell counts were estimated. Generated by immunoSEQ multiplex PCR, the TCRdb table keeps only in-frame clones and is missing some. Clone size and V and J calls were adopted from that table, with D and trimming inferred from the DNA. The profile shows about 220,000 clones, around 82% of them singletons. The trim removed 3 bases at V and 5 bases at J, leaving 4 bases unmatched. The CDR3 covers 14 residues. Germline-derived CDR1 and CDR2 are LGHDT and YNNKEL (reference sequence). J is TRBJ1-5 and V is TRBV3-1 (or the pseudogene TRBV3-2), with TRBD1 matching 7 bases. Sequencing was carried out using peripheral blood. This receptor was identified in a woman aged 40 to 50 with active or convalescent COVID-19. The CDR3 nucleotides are TGTGCCAGCAGCCAGCGACAGGGTCATCAGCCCCAGCATTTT. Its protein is CASSQRQGHQPQHF.